The 17 T cell receptor beta chains in this list originate from one sample, sequenced in a study of shared clonotypes between healthy human individuals. The protocol was immunoSEQ multiplex PCR, while the TCRdb copy is restricted to in-frame clones and leaves out a portion. The data contain about 510,000 clones, 75% to 85% of them singletons. The sample taken for sequencing was PBMCs. These receptor sequences come from a woman aged 40 to 55 in good health. Some clones in this sample may be carry-over from other donors' samples.

The rearrangement uses TRBV27 and TRBJ2-1; 8 bases are a match to TRBD1. The CDR3 covers 13 residues. The trim removed 8 bases at V and 6 bases at J, leaving 6 bases unmatched. Germline CDR1 and CDR2: MNHEY and SMNVEV (reference sequence). Written as DNA, the CDR3 is TGTGCCAGCGGGACAGGACGGACCAATGAGCAGTTCTTC. Residues: CASGTGRTNEQFF.

The J gene is TRBJ1-5, the V gene TRBV28, with D unresolved. CDR3 length equals 14 residues. Trimming pared 6 bases from V and 6 bases from J, leaving 15 bases between. From germline, CDR1 is MDHEN and CDR2 SYDVKM. CDR3 protein: CASSRSNEGQPQHF. For the CDR3, the DNA is TGTGCCAGCAGCCGATCTAACGAAGGTCAGCCCCAGCATTTT.

This chain joins TRBV5-1 and TRBJ1-1; D remains ambiguous. The CDR3 runs to 15 residues. V lost 0 bases and J 4 bases, leaving 13 bases between the germline ends. The germline gives CDR1 SGHRS, CDR2 YFSETQ. CDR3 nucleotide sequence: TGCGCCAGCAGCTTGGCCTTAGGGCCGGGCACTGAAGCTTTCTTT. Residues: CASSLALGPGTEAFF.

This clone was detected once. This rearrangement joins TRBV5-1 to TRBJ1-3; a weak D match, TRBD1 (5 bases). The CDR3 loop spans 16 amino acids. Germline assignment: CDR1 SGHRS and CDR2 YFSETQ. The V gene lost 0 bases and the J gene lost 0 bases, with 10 bases spanning the gap. The CDR3 loop reads CASSLALGDSGNTIYF. The CDR3 coding sequence is TGCGCCAGCAGCTTGGCCTTAGGGGACTCTGGAAACACCATATATTTT.

The chain uses TRBV28 and TRBJ1-1, with D perhaps matching TRBD1 (6 bases). The germline gives CDR1 MDHEN, CDR2 SYDVKM. The CDR3 totals 14 residues. The ends were cut back, 7 bases at V and 0 bases at J, with 12 bases in the middle. The CDR3 is CASTWDNLNTEAFF. The CDR3, as DNA: TGTGCCAGCACCTGGGACAACCTGAACACTGAAGCTTTCTTT.

The chain has TRBV28 and TRBJ2-2, with a weak D call TRBD1 (6 bases). This CDR3 has 17 residues. CDR1 MDHEN and CDR2 SYDVKM come from the germline V gene. The V end was cut by 7 bases, the J end by 2 bases, with 20 bases between. The CDR3 DNA is TGTGCCAGCACCCCAGAAGGTTGGACAGCAAACACCGGGGAGCTGTTTTTT. It yields the protein CASTPEGWTANTGELFF.

The rearrangement links TRBV7-9 to TRBJ2-1; D tentatively fits TRBD1 or TRBD2 (5 bases each). Trimming took 0 bases from V and 12 from J, leaving 12 bases between them. The CDR3 extends over 13 amino acids. Germline V gene data show CDR1 as SEHNR and CDR2 as FQNEAQ (reference sequence). CDR3 sequence (DNA): TGTGCCAGCAGCTTAGCGGGGACGGCCCGGCAGTTCTTC. This encodes CASSLAGTARQFF.

V gene TRBV4-1 combines with J gene TRBJ2-7, with TRBD2 as a possible D gene (6 bases). Germline assignment: CDR1 MGHRA and CDR2 YSYEKL. Trimming stripped 1 base from V and 2 bases from J, with 15 bases between. This CDR3 spans 16 amino acids. The CDR3 here is CASSQAVTGAPYEQYF. CDR3 sequence (DNA): TGCGCCAGCAGCCAAGCTGTCACGGGAGCGCCCTACGAGCAGTACTTC.

The gene calls are TRBV28 and TRBJ1-2, with D hard to call. The CDR3 consists of 16 residues. CDR1 and CDR2 from the germline V gene are MDHEN and SYDVKM. V lost 6 bases and J 5 bases, leaving 22 bases between the germline ends. CDR3 region: CASSQDPTGVGYGYTF. The CDR3 DNA sequence: TGTGCCAGCAGCCAGGATCCCACCGGGGTTGGATATGGCTACACCTTC.

V gene TRBV6-5 combines with J gene TRBJ2-4; 10 nucleotides match TRBD1. V shed 4 bases, J shed 6 bases, and the junction held 0 bases outside the gene matches. The CDR3 runs 13 residues. CDR1 is MNHEY, CDR2 SVGAGI, per germline. The CDR3 here is CASSWTGGNIQYF. CDR3 DNA sequence: TGTGCCAGCAGTTGGACAGGGGGAAACATTCAGTACTTC.

The rearrangement joins TRBV25-1 to TRBJ2-5; TRBD2 might be the D (6 bases). Matching the DNA end better, TRBJ2-7 makes the J call doubtful. This CDR3 is built from 14 residues. Germline lookup yields CDR1 MGHDK and CDR2 SYGVNS. The CDR3 DNA sequence: TGTGCCAGCAGTGTCGGGACTCAGATCTACGAGCAGTACTTC. Translating gives CASSVGTQIYEQYF.

V and J are TRBV6-1 and TRBJ1-2, with D unresolved. Germline V gene lookup returns CDR1 MNHNS and CDR2 SASEGT. The CDR3 spans 14 residues. V lost 6 bases, J lost 5 bases, and 16 bases lay in between. The CDR3 loop reads CASRTDRRSYGYTF. CDR3 nucleotide sequence: TGTGCCAGCAGAACTGACCGTAGATCATATGGCTACACCTTC.

The chain has TRBV9 and TRBJ2-2; D may be TRBD1 or TRBD2 (5 bases each). This CDR3 has 16 residues. CDR1 SGDLS and CDR2 YYNGEE come from the germline V gene. V dropped 6 bases and J dropped 1 base, with 16 bases sitting between them. The CDR3 reads CASTEAGDQNTGELFF. CDR3 DNA: TGTGCCAGCACGGAGGCCGGGGACCAGAACACCGGGGAGCTGTTTTTT.

The chain couples TRBV19 to TRBJ2-4; 7 positions match TRBD1. This CDR3 has 13 amino acids. Germline V CDR1 and CDR2: LNHDA, SQIVND (reference sequence). V lost 1 base to trimming and J lost 6 bases; unmatched junction nucleotides: 0. The CDR3 DNA is TGTGCCAGTAGTATAGGGACAGGAAACATTCAGTACTTC. Encoded protein: CASSIGTGNIQYF.

This sequence joins TRBV5-1 and TRBJ2-5; D possibly corresponds to TRBD2 (6 bases). Per the germline V gene, CDR1 is SGHRS and CDR2 is YFSETQ. CDR3 length equals 13 residues. The ends were cut back, 5 bases at V and 5 bases at J, with 13 bases in the middle. The CDR3 coding sequence is TGCGCCAGCAGTGAGGAGGGGTGGGAGACCCAGTACTTC. It specifies CASSEEGWETQYF.

This chain joins TRBV9 and TRBJ2-3; 11 bases are shared with TRBD2. Losses at the gene ends were 0 bases for V and 6 bases for J; bases not matched to a gene: 0. Germline CDR1 and CDR2: SGDLS and YYNGEE. CDR3 length equals 14 residues. CDR3 sequence reads: CASSVASGRDTQYF. CDR3 DNA: TGTGCCAGCAGCGTAGCTAGCGGGAGGGATACGCAGTATTTT.

A few counts support this clone. The V gene is TRBV27, the J gene TRBJ2-5, with D possibly TRBD1 on 5 matching bases. Germline V gene lookup returns CDR1 MNHEY and CDR2 SMNVEV (reference sequence). CDR3 length: 15 amino acids. Between the trimmed V and J ends, which lost 3 bases and 5 bases, there was a span of 16 bases. Written as DNA, the CDR3 is TGTGCCAGCAGTTTTCTTCGCCAGGGCGGCGAGACCCAGTACTTC. It yields the protein CASSFLRQGGETQYF.